These T cell receptor beta chains were read from a single sample in a study of breast tumors, draining lymph nodes, adjacent tissues. TCRdb reanalysed the multiplex PCR reads using MiXCR and keeps one entry per CDR3 protein. The sample contains some 250,000 distinct CDR3 sequences, roughly a third of which appear only once. Input material: axillary lymph node tissue. These receptors were obtained from a female donor with breast cancer. Some clones in this sample may be carry-over from other donors' samples. CDR3s include the opening cysteine and the closing phenylalanine or tryptophan. D genes are given only for firm matches. Expanded clones are given a class, and other clones once, few, many or no size at all.

j_call: TRBJ2-5
v_call: TRBV29-1
d_call: TRBD1
clone_size: many
cdr3_nt: TGCAGCGTTTATTTACCGGGACAGACATTGCCGACCCAGTACTTC
cdr3_aa: CSVYLPGQTLPTQYF

j_call: TRBJ1-2
v_call: TRBV20-1
d_call: -
clone_size: many
cdr3_nt: TGCAGTGCTAGCGGCCAGGGATCTTATGGCTACACCTTC
cdr3_aa: CSASGQGSYGYTF

j_call: TRBJ1-4
v_call: TRBV2
d_call: -
clone_size: -
cdr3_nt: TGTGCAGATTCAGTCGGGACCGAGGCCGGTGAAAAACTGTTTTTT
cdr3_aa: CADSVGTEAGEKLFF

j_call: TRBJ2-3
v_call: TRBV2
d_call: -
clone_size: -
cdr3_nt: TGTGCCAGCAGTTTAAGACAGGTCACAGATACGCAGTATTTT
cdr3_aa: CASSLRQVTDTQYF

j_call: TRBJ2-7
v_call: TRBV9
d_call: -
clone_size: -
cdr3_nt: TGTGCCGGCAGCGCAGTCGAGCAGTACTTC
cdr3_aa: CAGSAVEQYF

j_call: TRBJ2-7
v_call: TRBV5-1
d_call: TRBD2
clone_size: many
cdr3_nt: TGCGCCAGCAGCTTCAGCGGGGCCTCCTACGAGCAGTACTTC
cdr3_aa: CASSFSGASYEQYF

j_call: TRBJ2-5
v_call: TRBV5-1
d_call: -
clone_size: -
cdr3_nt: TGCGCCAGCAGGCAGGGGGGTCAAGAGACCCAGTACTTC
cdr3_aa: CASRQGGQETQYF

j_call: TRBJ1-5
v_call: TRBV19
d_call: -
clone_size: -
cdr3_nt: TGTGCCACGGTTGAGTTAAGGGACCTCAATGGGGCCCAGCATTTT
cdr3_aa: CATVELRDLNGAQHF

j_call: TRBJ2-5
v_call: TRBV5-5
d_call: TRBD1
clone_size: -
cdr3_nt: TGTGCCAGCAGCTGGGACAGGGAGGATGAGGAGACCCAGTACTTC
cdr3_aa: CASSWDREDEETQYF

j_call: TRBJ1-6
v_call: TRBV7-3
d_call: -
clone_size: many
cdr3_nt: TGTGCCAGCAGATACGGGACTTCACCCCTCCACTTT
cdr3_aa: CASRYGTSPLHF

j_call: TRBJ2-5
v_call: TRBV3-1
d_call: -
clone_size: many
cdr3_nt: TGTGCCAGCAGCCAAGACGCCAACCAAGAGACCCAGTACTTC
cdr3_aa: CASSQDANQETQYF

j_call: TRBJ1-6
v_call: TRBV20-1
d_call: TRBD1
clone_size: many
cdr3_nt: TGCAGTGCTAGAGGTACGACAGGGAATTCACCCCTCCACTTT
cdr3_aa: CSARGTTGNSPLHF

j_call: TRBJ2-2
v_call: TRBV5-1
d_call: -
clone_size: many
cdr3_nt: TGCGCCAGCAGCTTGGCCCTCAGCTCGAACACCGGGGAGCTGTTTTTT
cdr3_aa: CASSLALSSNTGELFF

j_call: TRBJ2-7
v_call: TRBV15
d_call: TRBD1
clone_size: medium-sized
cdr3_nt: TGTGCCACCAGCAGAGCGGGAGACAGGGGTGGGCCCTACGAGCAGTACTTC
cdr3_aa: CATSRAGDRGGPYEQYF

j_call: TRBJ2-3
v_call: TRBV9
d_call: -
clone_size: -
cdr3_nt: TGTGCCAGCAGCGTAGTCGGCGGAGTTTGGGGGACAGATACGCAGTATTTT
cdr3_aa: CASSVVGGVWGTDTQYF

j_call: TRBJ2-1
v_call: TRBV7-8
d_call: -
clone_size: many
cdr3_nt: TGTGCCAGCAGCTTAGTGGCCATAGAGCAGTTCTTC
cdr3_aa: CASSLVAIEQFF

j_call: TRBJ1-3
v_call: TRBV12-3/TRBV12-4
d_call: -
clone_size: many
cdr3_nt: TGTGCCAGCAGCCTGGGGGCAGCGATCTCTGGAAACACCATATATTTT
cdr3_aa: CASSLGAAISGNTIYF

j_call: TRBJ2-3
v_call: TRBV20-1
d_call: -
clone_size: -
cdr3_nt: TGCAGTGCCCCTGGGGTTGGAATTGATACGCAGTATTTT
cdr3_aa: CSAPGVGIDTQYF

j_call: TRBJ2-1
v_call: TRBV18
d_call: -
clone_size: -
cdr3_nt: TGTGCCAGCTCACCTCCATCTCGAGGGAATGAGCAGTTCTTC
cdr3_aa: CASSPPSRGNEQFF

j_call: TRBJ2-7
v_call: TRBV20-1
d_call: -
clone_size: many
cdr3_nt: TGCAGTGCTAGTATTGACGACAAGAGATACTACGAGCAGTACTTC
cdr3_aa: CSASIDDKRYYEQYF

j_call: TRBJ2-3
v_call: TRBV5-1
d_call: TRBD2
clone_size: many
cdr3_nt: TGCGCCAGCAGCAGGGGACTAGCGGGAGGGCCTTTGACAGATACGCAGTATTTT
cdr3_aa: CASSRGLAGGPLTDTQYF

j_call: TRBJ2-3
v_call: TRBV19
d_call: -
clone_size: many
cdr3_nt: TGTGCCAGCGCGAGGGAGGGGGGGCCCGGAGATACGCAGTATTTT
cdr3_aa: CASAREGGPGDTQYF

j_call: TRBJ2-1
v_call: TRBV5-1
d_call: -
clone_size: many
cdr3_nt: TGCGCCAGCAGCGCTGGGACGGAGATTGGGAATGAGCAGTTCTTC
cdr3_aa: CASSAGTEIGNEQFF

j_call: TRBJ2-1
v_call: TRBV7-2
d_call: -
clone_size: many
cdr3_nt: TGTGCCAGCAGGGCGGCCAATAACTACAATGAGCAGTTCTTC
cdr3_aa: CASRAANNYNEQFF

j_call: TRBJ1-6
v_call: TRBV19
d_call: -
clone_size: many
cdr3_nt: TGTGCCAGTAGTATACCAGGTTCGAATTCACCCCTCCACTTT
cdr3_aa: CASSIPGSNSPLHF

j_call: TRBJ1-5
v_call: TRBV20-1
d_call: TRBD1
clone_size: -
cdr3_nt: TGCAGTGCTAGAGATCGACTCGACAGGGAGACCCAGCATTTT
cdr3_aa: CSARDRLDRETQHF

j_call: TRBJ2-1
v_call: TRBV6-6
d_call: -
clone_size: many
cdr3_nt: TGTGCCAGCAGTTACAAGGACAGCTACAATGAGCAGTTCTTC
cdr3_aa: CASSYKDSYNEQFF

j_call: TRBJ2-3
v_call: TRBV3-1
d_call: TRBD2
clone_size: -
cdr3_nt: TGTGCCAGCAGCGGCGGACTAGCGGGAGTGGGGGATACGCAGTATTTT
cdr3_aa: CASSGGLAGVGDTQYF

j_call: TRBJ2-5
v_call: TRBV4-1
d_call: -
clone_size: many
cdr3_nt: TGCGCCAGCAGCCAAGGGACACCTCCGGGGGAGACCCAGTACTTC
cdr3_aa: CASSQGTPPGETQYF

j_call: TRBJ1-5
v_call: TRBV12-3/TRBV12-4
d_call: TRBD1
clone_size: -
cdr3_nt: TGTGCCAGCAGCTCCGGGACAGGGGTGTGGGCCCAACATTTT
cdr3_aa: CASSSGTGVWAQHF

j_call: TRBJ2-3
v_call: TRBV20-1
d_call: -
clone_size: once
cdr3_nt: TGCAGTGCTAGAGGAGGACACGCAGATACGCAGTATTTT
cdr3_aa: CSARGGHADTQYF

j_call: TRBJ1-5
v_call: TRBV28
d_call: -
clone_size: -
cdr3_nt: TGTGCCAGCAGGAATAGGGGCTATCAGCCCCAGCATTTT
cdr3_aa: CASRNRGYQPQHF

j_call: TRBJ2-5
v_call: TRBV2
d_call: TRBD2
clone_size: once
cdr3_nt: TGTGCCAGCAGGACCGGGACTACCCAAGAGACCCAGTACTTC
cdr3_aa: CASRTGTTQETQYF

j_call: TRBJ2-6
v_call: TRBV6-4
d_call: -
clone_size: few
cdr3_nt: TGTGCCAGCAGTTCCCCCCCGGGGCGTGGGGCCAACGTCCTGACTTTC
cdr3_aa: CASSSPPGRGANVLTF

j_call: TRBJ2-5
v_call: TRBV5-1
d_call: TRBD1
clone_size: many
cdr3_nt: TGCGCCAGCAGCTTGGTGGGGACAGGGAGCCAAGAGACCCAGTACTTC
cdr3_aa: CASSLVGTGSQETQYF

j_call: TRBJ1-1
v_call: TRBV20-1
d_call: -
clone_size: -
cdr3_nt: TGCAGTGCTAGTCTAGGGGTGGTAACTGAAGCTTTCTTT
cdr3_aa: CSASLGVVTEAFF

j_call: TRBJ2-7
v_call: TRBV20-1
d_call: -
clone_size: -
cdr3_nt: TGCAGTGCTCCAGGGGCGGTGGATAGCTCCTACGAGCAGTACTTC
cdr3_aa: CSAPGAVDSSYEQYF

j_call: TRBJ1-6
v_call: TRBV5-4
d_call: -
clone_size: few
cdr3_nt: TGTGCCAGCACCGATAACGAGGGGTCCCCCAGCTCCTATAATTCACCCCTCCACTTT
cdr3_aa: CASTDNEGSPSSYNSPLHF

j_call: TRBJ1-1
v_call: TRBV19
d_call: -
clone_size: -
cdr3_nt: TGTGCCAGTAGTATCGCGGACAACACTGAAGCTTTCTTT
cdr3_aa: CASSIADNTEAFF

j_call: TRBJ2-3
v_call: TRBV7-9
d_call: TRBD1
clone_size: many
cdr3_nt: TGTGCCAGCAGCGAATGGACCGGGACAGGGATACCAGATACGCAGTATTTT
cdr3_aa: CASSEWTGTGIPDTQYF

j_call: TRBJ2-5
v_call: TRBV6-4
d_call: -
clone_size: -
cdr3_nt: TGTGCCAGCCCCTGCCCATTCTGCGGGAAGGGAGAGACCCAGTACTTC
cdr3_aa: CASPCPFCGKGETQYF

j_call: TRBJ2-7
v_call: TRBV10-3
d_call: TRBD1
clone_size: -
cdr3_nt: TGTGCCACTGGACAGGAGGTAAAAACGAGGGAGCAGTACTTC
cdr3_aa: CATGQEVKTREQYF

j_call: TRBJ1-5
v_call: TRBV20-1
d_call: -
clone_size: many
cdr3_nt: TGCAGTGCTAGAGAAGTGGCCAGGGCTAATCAGCCCCAGCATTTT
cdr3_aa: CSAREVARANQPQHF

j_call: TRBJ2-5
v_call: TRBV19
d_call: TRBD1
clone_size: many
cdr3_nt: TGTGCCAGTAGTACCGGAGGACAGGGCGTGGAGACCCAGTACTTC
cdr3_aa: CASSTGGQGVETQYF

j_call: TRBJ2-2
v_call: TRBV10-3
d_call: TRBD1
clone_size: -
cdr3_nt: TGTGCCATCAATCCTAGACAGGGGCCCGGGGAGCTGTTTTTT
cdr3_aa: CAINPRQGPGELFF

j_call: TRBJ2-7
v_call: TRBV4-3
d_call: -
clone_size: many
cdr3_nt: TGCGCCAGCAGCCAAGACGGCCGGGCTATATACTTC
cdr3_aa: CASSQDGRAIYF

j_call: TRBJ2-2
v_call: TRBV6-1
d_call: -
clone_size: -
cdr3_nt: TGTGCCAGCAGTGAGAGGCCCGGTGGCACCGGGGAGCTGTTTTTT
cdr3_aa: CASSERPGGTGELFF

j_call: TRBJ1-1
v_call: TRBV19
d_call: -
clone_size: few
cdr3_nt: TGTGCCAGTAGCCTCCGGGGCAACACTGAAGCTTTCTTT
cdr3_aa: CASSLRGNTEAFF

j_call: TRBJ2-3
v_call: TRBV9
d_call: TRBD2
clone_size: many
cdr3_nt: TGTGCCAGCAGCGTAGGACTAGCGGGCAGGGATACGCAGTATTTT
cdr3_aa: CASSVGLAGRDTQYF